The next 4 T cell receptor beta chains were all read from a single sample in a study of response to subunit inactivated influenza vaccine. TCRdb re-called the RT-PCR reads with MiXCR, one entry per CDR3 protein. The sample records hundreds of thousands of distinct CDR3 sequences, about 25% being singletons. The source was CD4+ T cells sorted from PBMCs, collected less than 6 days after vaccination. The receptors stem from a man aged 50 to 60 who received an inactivated influenza vaccine.

CDR3: CASSYGGEKLFF. For the CDR3, the DNA is TGTGCCAGCAGTTACGGTGGGGAAAAACTGTTTTTT. The chain has TRBV6-5 and TRBJ1-4, with D hard to call. CDR3 length: 12 residues. The V and J ends lost 2 bases and 8 bases respectively, with 6 bases between them. Germline V lookup: CDR1 MNHEY, CDR2 SVGAGI.

The chain recombines TRBV18 with TRBJ1-4; D gene ambiguous. CDR3 length: 13 amino acids. Trimming pared 5 bases from V and 6 bases from J, leaving 10 bases between. CDR1 is KGHSH and CDR2 is LQKENI in the germline V gene. The CDR3 region is CASSLWRDEKLFF. The CDR3 DNA follows: TGTGCCAGCTCATTATGGCGCGATGAAAAACTGTTTTTT.

V and J are TRBV3-1 and TRBJ2-7, with 7 bases that match TRBD1. The V gene's germline CDR1 is LGHDT and CDR2 YNNKEL (reference sequence). Unmatched junction bases numbered 8, after V lost 6 bases and J lost 0 bases. CDR3 length: 15 amino acids. CDR3 loop: CASRRDRFGSYEQYF. The CDR3 DNA is TGTGCCAGCAGACGGGACAGATTTGGCTCCTACGAGCAGTACTTC.

This clonotype was recorded once. The chain joins TRBV18 to TRBJ2-4; D possibly corresponds to TRBD1 (6 bases). Per germline, CDR1 KGHSH and CDR2 LQKENI. This CDR3 has 14 residues. V was shortened by 5 bases and J by 6 bases, with 14 bases between the two germline ends. The chain's CDR3 is CASSRAGARNIQYF. The CDR3 nucleotides are TGTGCCAGCTCAAGAGCAGGGGCGAGAAACATTCAGTACTTC.